This T cell receptor (beta chain) is from a study of T-cell reconstitution after alpha-beta-depleted transplantation in children. General study points: Diversity and T-cell counts at one year after transplant derived mostly from new T cells. Certain patients had high TCRbeta diversity at day 60, and it came from recipient T cells and thymic progenitors that survived. It was reported that alpha-beta T cells came from several hundred expanded graft clones (about two months after transplant).

Of note for this clonotype: What it recognizes is unknown.

The V end was cut by 2 bases, the J end by 4 bases, with 15 bases between. The germline V gene encodes CDR1 LGHDT and CDR2 YNNKEL (reference sequence). The CDR3 loop spans 16 amino acids. Using unique molecular identifiers, the investigators prepared the TCRbeta library. Using its own MiXCR run on the PCR reads, TCRdb lists one record per CDR3 protein. Among approximately 630,000 distinct CDR3 sequences listed, about an eighth were seen once. The TCR sequence derives from a girl aged 2 to 10 with congenital amegakaryocytic thrombocytopenia, due to receive a stem cell transplant. The chain links TRBV3-1 to TRBJ2-1; D is undetermined. The source material was PBMCs, sampled before TCRalphabeta/CD19-depleted stem cell transplant. CDR3: CASSQFGFGSYNEQFF. The CDR3 DNA sequence: TGTGCCAGCAGCCAATTCGGGTTTGGCAGTTACAATGAGCAGTTCTTC.